The clone carrying this T cell receptor (beta chain) was found a few times. Its antigen remains unknown. Germline assignment: CDR1 LNHDA and CDR2 SQIVND (reference sequence). This CDR3 has 13 residues. The germline V and J ends were trimmed by 0 bases and 11 bases, with 13 bases remaining between them. TCRdb re-called the reads through MiXCR, storing one row per CDR3 protein. The sample yields around 750,000 distinct CDR3 sequences, about 30% seen once. This sample is drawn from a study of T cell repertoires in cytomegalovirus infection. Study-wide points: Identification of carriers of CMV plus the relevant HLA was performed using cumulative public TCR beta family frequency. Clonotype analysis showed dominance of the ex vivo response by HLA-C-restricted CMV-specific TCR beta clonotypes.

V is TRBV19 and J is TRBJ1-1, with D uncertain. This TCR derives from a human donor in good health (CMV status not recorded). Some clones in this sample may be carry-over from other donors' samples. The sequencing used cultured CD8+ T cells from PBMCs, collected from culture after CMV antigen stimulation. Written as DNA, the CDR3 is TGTGCCAGTAGTATAGATAACACCTCCGGGGCTTTCTTT. Protein sequence: CASSIDNTSGAFF.